This entry describes one TCR beta chain. The antigen is undetermined. The sample originates from a study of shared clonotypes between healthy human individuals. Background on the study: The study used three CD4 naive, three CD4 memory, two CD8 naive and one CD8 memory plate per donor.

Whole-study findings and limits: Larger estimated richness was generally recorded for naive subsets relative to memory subsets.

The CDR3 is 15 residues long. J gave up 4 bases and V 4 bases, and 8 bases lay outside the gene matches. Germline V CDR1 and CDR2: MGHRA, YSYEKL. Using immunoSEQ multiplex PCR, the repertoire was profiled, and TCRdb retains in-frame clones only, with some absent. The data hold some 1,100,000 clones, with 75% to 85% observed a single time. The TCR sequence derives from a man younger than 30 in good health. Some clones in this sample may be carry-over from other donors' samples. The sequenced material came from memory CD4+ T cells from PBMCs. Indicated subset: CD45RA-negative fraction. The rearrangement joins TRBV4-1 to TRBJ2-3; 7 bases agree with TRBD2. The CDR3 DNA reads as TGCGCCAGCAGCCTCCTCGGGCTAGCGGCAGATACGCAGTATTTT. Its protein is CASSLLGLAADTQYF.